This T cell receptor (beta chain) appears in the sequencing data of a study of T cell responses to AZD1222 COVID-19 vaccine (dated by TCRdb to about 2021). Regarding the study in general: TCR sequencing covered roughly 230 trial participants: roughly 200 given two doses of AZD1222 and about 26 given two doses of MenACWY control vaccine. Trial participants were enrolled into age subgroups of 18-55, 56-69 and 70-plus years, which contained about 150, 27 and 61 TCR-sequenced participants, respectively.

Compared with germline, V lacks 3 bases and J lacks 9 bases; bases without a gene match: 17. As encoded in the germline V gene, CDR1 is MDHEN while CDR2 is SYDVKM. The CDR3 contains 17 residues, cysteine and phenylalanine counted. The kept DNA is CDR3 alone, 51 bases in frame from the first base. Of note for this clone: This receptor's antigen is unknown. The input lacks base qualities; no much larger clone sits a single base away.

What the research found in general, with its limitations: The 56-69-year group was small, and its depth increase did not reach significance, likely because of low power. Spike-specific TCR breadth and depth rose significantly after two AZD1222 doses compared with day 0 and with MenACWY recipients. Conclusions about previously exposed vaccinees are limited because only five or six AZD1222 recipients were SARS-CoV-2 seropositive at baseline. No day 14 peak-response samples were available, so repertoires were characterized only after the peak T cell response. Reportedly, almost half of the unique spike-specific TCRs recognized epitopes lying outside the regions that are mutated in the B.1.351 and B.1.1.7 variants. Most participants were white British and females outnumbered males, and the authors suggested that clonal diversity may have been underestimated. The whole spike protein was spanned by vaccine-associated CD4 TCRs, and dominant responses were seen in regions 160-218 and 743-854.

This specimen's time point label, interpreted: about 28 days (+/-7) after the second vaccine dose. AZD1222 recipients with second doses at about 4 weeks or about 12 weeks were pooled, because spike-specific TCR depth and breadth did not differ between schedules. Samples from vaccinated people were obtained from the UK trials COV001 and COV002, which included a single-blind randomized controlled phase 2/3 trial of AZD1222 (ChAdOx1 nCoV-19) in healthy adults. For TCRbeta chain sequencing, PBMC samples from trial participants were taken at day 0 and at day 28 after the second dose. The CDR3 regions of human TCRbeta chains were subjected to immunosequencing. In the source study's methods: Repertoire TCRs were matched against a reference library of SARS-CoV-2-specific TCRs generated with the MIRA antigen-specificity platform. Breadth was defined as the fraction of unique TCRs that were SARS-CoV-2-associated, and depth was defined as the fraction of total T cells that were SARS-CoV-2-associated. Using the MIRA data, each spike-specific TCR was assigned both to the spike region to which the TCR was reactive and to a CD4 or CD8 class. Log10-transformed breadth and depth values were compared by one-way ANOVA with Sidak's multiple comparisons tests. In its TCRdb copy, this immuneACCESS table keeps in-frame sequences only and misses some clones. Where compared with another copy, unresolved V genes explain less than half of these, and the others have no known cause. The V and J calls and clone size come from that table; D and trimming were worked out from the DNA. Across this sample there are 100,000 to 150,000 clones, with roughly 90% seen only once. The ten largest make up around 1% of the sample.

Sequences were derived from peripheral blood, sampled 28 days after the second AZD1222 dose. The origin of this receptor is an adult who received the AZD1222 COVID-19 vaccine. The rearranged segments are TRBV28 and TRBJ2-1; 7 central bases correspond to TRBD2. The DNA reads as follows: TGTGCCAGCAGTTTTTTATGGCTAGCGGATGATGAAGGTGAGCAGTTCTTC. This is translated as CASSFLWLADDEGEQFF.